This T cell receptor (beta chain) originates from a study of blood T cell repertoires in COVID-19. CDR1 is MNHEY, CDR2 SMNVEV, per germline (reference sequence). Trimming left V 5 bases short and J 3 bases short, with 10 bases between. The CDR3 is 13 residues long. Source study methods: For nucleated cells, counts were estimated from reference gene primer amplification. Assay: immunoSEQ multiplex PCR; the TCRdb copy retains only in-frame clones and omits some. That table furnishes V, J and clone size, whereas the DNA furnished D and trimming. The sample carries about 350,000 clones, about nine tenths recorded once. The study drew participants aged about 18 to 95 years from around 24 US areas. Researchers sorted participants into cohorts using their self-reported clinical history.

The source material was PBMCs or T cells enriched from blood (not recorded which). This TCR derives from a woman in her twenties or thirties who had been exposed to COVID-19. The chain combines TRBV27 with TRBJ1-2, with D possibly TRBD1 on 5 matching bases. CDR3 nucleotides: TGTGCCAGCAGTCCGGACACCTACTATGGCTACACCTTC. This sequence encodes CASSPDTYYGYTF.